A selection of T cell receptor beta chains follows, all from one sample in a study of beta chain features in type 1 diabetes. Sequencing was performed with immunoSEQ multiplex PCR; in TCRdb, only in-frame clones are kept and a portion is missing. The repertoire holds 250,000 or so clones, over 65% seen once, with approximately 0.053% in the top ten. The sequenced material came from naive CD4+ T cells from blood. These receptors all stem from a man aged 25-45 years in good health. Both conserved end residues are part of each CDR3. D genes are given only for firm matches. A clone size is listed for some rows: how often the clone was seen (once, few, many), or a class if it is expanded.

size	D	V	J	CDR3	DNA
NA	NA	TRBV10-3	TRBJ2-5	CAISGQEETQYF	TGTGCCATCAGTGGCCAGGAAGAGACCCAGTACTTC
NA	NA	TRBV7-2	TRBJ2-5	CASSLSGQETQYF	TGTGCCAGCAGCCTCAGCGGACAAGAGACCCAGTACTTC
few	NA	TRBV30	TRBJ2-3	CAWAYTGSRSDTQYF	TGTGCCTGGGCTTATACAGGGAGTCGATCAGATACGCAGTATTTT
few	TRBD1	TRBV29-1	TRBJ2-1	CSAAPDRYNEQFF	TGCAGCGCCGCTCCGGACAGGTACAATGAGCAGTTCTTC
NA	NA	TRBV30	TRBJ2-1	CAWRPLGHQNEQFF	TGTGCCTGGAGGCCCCTGGGGCACCAAAATGAGCAGTTCTTC
NA	NA	TRBV2	TRBJ1-6	CASRQESDNSPLHF	TGTGCCAGCAGACAGGAGTCAGATAATTCACCCCTCCACTTT
NA	NA	TRBV4-2	TRBJ2-2	CASSPRAEWLTGELFF	TGTGCCAGCAGCCCCCGGGCAGAATGGTTGACCGGGGAGCTGTTTTTT
NA	TRBD1	TRBV11-2	TRBJ2-4	CASSADRENIQYF	TGTGCCAGCAGCGCGGACAGGGAAAACATTCAGTACTTC
once	NA	TRBV7-2	TRBJ2-1	CASSLAFGGIHEQFF	TGTGCCAGCAGCTTAGCTTTTGGTGGGATACATGAGCAGTTCTTC
NA	TRBD2	TRBV30	TRBJ2-1	CAWRPGTSRIWQFF	TGTGCCTGGAGGCCCGGGACTAGCAGAATTTGGCAGTTCTTC
once	NA	TRBV2	TRBJ1-1	CASSETGTTEAFF	TGTGCCAGCAGTGAAACCGGGACCACTGAAGCTTTCTTT
NA	NA	TRBV29-1	TRBJ1-2	CSVDGGRGYGYTF	TGCAGCGTTGACGGGGGCAGGGGCTATGGCTACACCTTC
few	TRBD2	TRBV15	TRBJ2-3	CATSRGTSGGTQYF	TGTGCCACCAGCAGAGGGACTAGCGGGGGTACGCAGTATTTT
NA	NA	TRBV29-1	TRBJ2-7	CSVGGAGYEQYF	TGCAGCGTTGGAGGGGCCGGGTACGAGCAGTACTTC
NA	NA	TRBV7-2	TRBJ1-1	CASSLVYGKNTEAFF	TGTGCCAGCAGCTTAGTGTACGGAAAGAACACTGAAGCTTTCTTT
NA	NA	TRBV29-1	TRBJ1-1	CSVQGTEAFF	TGCAGCGTGCAGGGGACTGAAGCTTTCTTT
NA	NA	TRBV5-1	TRBJ2-1	CASSLTSSYNEQFF	TGCGCCAGCAGCTTGACTAGCTCCTACAATGAGCAGTTCTTC
NA	NA	TRBV7-2	TRBJ2-3	CASSEVSTDTQYF	TGTGCCAGCAGCGAAGTTAGCACAGATACGCAGTATTTT
NA	TRBD1	TRBV30	TRBJ1-1	CAWSGTGEAFF	TGTGCCTGGAGCGGGACAGGTGAAGCTTTCTTT
NA	NA	TRBV5-1	TRBJ2-7	CASSLSGDSYEQYF	TGCGCCAGCAGCTTGTCAGGAGACTCCTACGAGCAGTACTTC
NA	NA	TRBV6-5	TRBJ2-5	CASSSPPGAQTQYF	TGTGCCAGCAGTTCCCCGCCGGGGGCCCAGACCCAGTACTTC
NA	TRBD2	TRBV29-1	TRBJ2-1	CSVVAGVNEQFF	TGCAGCGTCGTAGCGGGAGTCAATGAGCAGTTCTTC
few	NA	TRBV7-2	TRBJ1-2	CASSPGTDNAGYTF	TGTGCCAGCAGTCCCGGGACGGACAACGCTGGCTACACCTTC
NA	NA	TRBV30	TRBJ2-2	CAWSMSGAGELFF	TGTGCCTGGAGTATGTCAGGGGCCGGGGAGCTGTTTTTT
NA	NA	TRBV11-2	TRBJ2-7	CASSLDGFYEQYF	TGTGCCAGCAGCTTAGATGGGTTCTACGAGCAGTACTTC
few	TRBD1	TRBV30	TRBJ2-7	CAWRTGQGFYEQYF	TGTGCCTGGAGGACAGGACAGGGATTTTACGAGCAGTACTTC
few	TRBD2	TRBV29-1	TRBJ2-2	CSVRTSGGAGELFF	TGCAGCGTTAGGACTAGCGGGGGAGCCGGGGAGCTGTTTTTT
NA	TRBD1	TRBV30	TRBJ1-6	CASGGGNSPLHF	TGTGCCTCAGGGGGAGGTAATTCACCCCTCCACTTT
NA	NA	TRBV29-1	TRBJ2-6	CSTYSGANVLTF	TGCAGCACTTACTCTGGGGCCAACGTCCTGACTTTC
NA	TRBD1	TRBV15	TRBJ2-7	CATSRYRTGFEQYF	TGTGCCACCAGCAGATACCGGACAGGTTTCGAGCAGTACTTC
NA	NA	TRBV30	TRBJ2-2	CAWTPVTGELFF	TGTGCCTGGACCCCAGTGACCGGGGAGCTGTTTTTT
NA	NA	TRBV2	TRBJ2-3	CASSEVAERYF	TGTGCCAGCAGTGAAGTGGCGGAACGGTATTTT
NA	NA	TRBV20-1	TRBJ2-3	CSALTGDTQYF	TGCAGTGCTTTGACGGGGGATACGCAGTATTTT
few	NA	TRBV29-1	TRBJ2-7	CSVGRALGDEQYF	TGCAGCGTCGGCAGGGCTCTCGGGGACGAGCAGTACTTC
NA	NA	TRBV21-1	TRBJ2-3	CASSKVPGFTDTQYF	TGTGCCAGCAGCAAAGTACCAGGGTTCACAGATACGCAGTATTTT
NA	NA	TRBV30	TRBJ1-2	CACIPSRYGYTF	TGTGCCTGCATCCCGTCCCGTTATGGCTACACCTTC
NA	TRBD1	TRBV29-1	TRBJ2-7	CSVSGTGAYEQYF	TGCAGCGTTTCCGGGACAGGGGCCTACGAGCAGTACTTC
few	TRBD2	TRBV7-2	TRBJ2-1	CASSLLAGVVNEQFF	TGTGCCAGCAGCTTACTAGCGGGAGTTGTGAATGAGCAGTTCTTC
NA	TRBD1	TRBV15	TRBJ2-5	CATSRAWKTGGIETQYF	TGTGCCACCAGCAGAGCCTGGAAGACAGGGGGCATAGAGACCCAGTACTTC
NA	TRBD2	TRBV10-3	TRBJ2-1	CAISKGVAGAWDEQFF	TGTGCCATTTCTAAGGGAGTAGCGGGGGCCTGGGATGAGCAGTTCTTC
NA	TRBD1	TRBV7-6	TRBJ2-5	CASSLRGAGTGVTQYF	TGTGCCAGCAGCTTAAGAGGGGCCGGGACAGGGGTGACCCAGTACTTC
NA	NA	TRBV4-3	TRBJ2-7	CASSQDRASGTHEQYF	TGCGCCAGCAGCCAAGATCGGGCCAGCGGCACGCACGAGCAGTACTTC
NA	TRBD2	TRBV7-8	TRBJ2-2	CASSPPMWGGTGELFF	TGTGCCAGCAGCCCCCCCATGTGGGGGGGCACCGGGGAGCTGTTTTTT
NA	TRBD2	TRBV30	TRBJ2-7	CACNKGLGVEQYF	TGTGCCTGCAACAAGGGACTAGGGGTCGAGCAGTACTTC
once	NA	TRBV7-6	TRBJ1-1	CASSLNGQTEAFF	TGTGCCAGCAGCTTAAACGGACAAACTGAAGCTTTCTTT
NA	NA	TRBV29-1	TRBJ2-7	CSVETGAYEQYF	TGCAGCGTTGAAACAGGAGCCTACGAGCAGTACTTC
once	NA	TRBV7-9	TRBJ2-2	CASSTGVSAGELFF	TGTGCCAGCAGCACAGGAGTGTCGGCCGGGGAGCTGTTTTTT
NA	NA	TRBV30	TRBJ1-4	CAWSRQDEKLFF	TGTGCCTGGAGTCGTCAGGATGAAAAACTGTTTTTT
NA	NA	TRBV29-1	TRBJ2-3	CSLGPADTQYF	TGCAGCCTCGGACCAGCGGATACGCAGTATTTT
NA	NA	TRBV5-6	TRBJ2-1	CASSLVESMNEQFF	TGTGCCAGCAGCTTGGTGGAGAGTATGAATGAGCAGTTCTTC
NA	TRBD2	TRBV13	TRBJ2-1	CASSSYFGGDNEQFF	TGTGCCAGCAGCTCCTATTTTGGGGGGGACAATGAGCAGTTCTTC
few	TRBD1	TRBV6-5	TRBJ2-5	CASTRTGKETQYF	TGTGCCAGCACCCGGACAGGGAAAGAGACCCAGTACTTC
NA	NA	TRBV29-1	TRBJ2-7	CSVIETGSYEQYF	TGCAGCGTTATTGAGACGGGCTCCTACGAGCAGTACTTC
few	NA	TRBV12-2	TRBJ2-1	CASRPVPEGSYNEQFF	TGTGCAAGTCGCCCGGTTCCTGAAGGGTCCTACAATGAGCAGTTCTTC